What follows are 6 T cell receptor beta chains derived from one specimen sequenced in a study of T cell responses to AZD1222 COVID-19 vaccine. Libraries were prepared by immunoSEQ multiplex PCR; TCRdb keeps only in-frame clonotypes and omits some of them. The table has 130,000 to 150,000 clones, about 86% seen once; the top ten hold less than 6%. The specimen was peripheral blood, collected 28 days after the second AZD1222 dose. These receptors were collected from an adult who received the AZD1222 COVID-19 vaccine.

The chain combines TRBV2 with TRBJ1-1; D gene unclear. CDR3 length equals 16 residues. Per the germline V gene, CDR1 is SNHLY and CDR2 is FYNNEI. The ends were cut back, 1 base at V and 1 base at J, with 13 bases in the middle. The CDR3 loop is CASSEDTLVGNTEAFF. The DNA of the CDR3 is TGTGCCAGCAGTGAAGATACTTTGGTAGGGAACACTGAAGCTTTCTTT.

The chain is built from TRBV6-2 or TRBV6-3 and TRBJ2-5; possible D gene TRBD1, 6 bases. CDR3 length equals 16 residues. V dropped 5 bases and J dropped 5 bases, with 21 bases sitting between them. Germline V lookup: CDR1 MNHEY, CDR2 SVGEGT. The CDR3 nucleotides read TGTGCCAGCAGTACCCATGGGACATCATGGGGGGAGACCCAGTACTTC. Protein sequence: CASSTHGTSWGETQYF.

This chain connects TRBV29-1 to TRBJ1-4; 7 bases map to TRBD1. Germline values: CDR1 SQVTM, CDR2 ANQGSEA. After removal of 5 bases from V and 8 bases from J, the junction contained 5 bases not matched to a gene. This CDR3 has 12 amino acids. The CDR3 here is CSVRRDSEKLFF. The CDR3 DNA is TGCAGCGTTCGCAGGGACAGCGAAAAACTGTTTTTT. Drawing the rest from reference TRBV29-1 and TRBJ1-4, the complete variable domain is SAVISQKPSRDICQRGTSLTIQCQVDSQVTMMFWYRQQPGQSLTLIATANQGSEATYESGFVIDKFPISRPNLTFSTLTVSNMSPEDSSIYLCSVRRDSEKLFFGSGTQLSVL.

V usage is TRBV10-3 and J usage is TRBJ1-2, with D unclear. Between the trimmed V and J ends, which lost 7 bases and 3 bases, there was a span of 9 bases. Looked up from germline, CDR1 is ENHRY and CDR2 is SYGVKD. This CDR3 contains 12 residues. The CDR3 protein is CAINLEYYGYTF. The CDR3 bases are TGTGCCATCAATCTGGAATACTATGGCTACACCTTC.

This chain uses TRBV30 with TRBJ1-4, with 7 bases lining up with TRBD1. CDR1 GTSNPN and CDR2 SVGIG come from the germline V gene (reference sequence). This CDR3 has 16 amino acids. With V trimmed by 3 bases and J by 10 bases, 17 bases remained unmatched. This CDR3 is CAWSSGTAEGFGKLFF. The DNA of the CDR3 is TGTGCCTGGAGCAGCGGGACAGCCGAGGGGTTCGGAAAACTGTTTTTT.

J is TRBJ1-1 and V is TRBV2; 9 bases match TRBD1. After removal of 4 bases from V and 6 bases from J, the junction contained 3 bases not matched to a gene. CDR3 length: 13 residues. The V gene's germline CDR1 is SNHLY and CDR2 FYNNEI. CDR3 in amino acids: CASSGDRESEAFF. The CDR3 coding sequence is TGTGCCAGCAGTGGGGACAGGGAATCTGAAGCTTTCTTT.